The entry below describes one T cell receptor (beta chain). The antigen is not known. This sample is part of a study of T cell responses to AZD1222 COVID-19 vaccine. Study-wide points: Close to half of all spike-specific TCRs reportedly target regions of the variants that are unmutated. Of the AZD1222 recipients, only six or seven were seropositive at baseline. The donor group comprised mostly white British people and more females; the analysis possibly underestimated clonal diversity.

This CDR3 has 17 residues. CDR1 is LGHNA and CDR2 is YNFKEQ in the germline V gene. V shed 4 bases, J shed 0 bases, and the junction held 9 bases outside the gene matches. TCRdb's copy holds only in-frame clones and misses some; the assay was immunoSEQ multiplex PCR. The data hold roughly 80,000 clones, with around nine tenths observed a single time. This receptor was identified in an adult who received the AZD1222 COVID-19 vaccine. The genes are TRBV4-2 and TRBJ1-3; 7 positions agree with TRBD1. The sample was peripheral blood, taken 28 days after the second AZD1222 dose. This CDR3 is CASSPQGKPDSGNTIYF. CDR3 sequence (DNA): TGTGCCAGCAGCCCACAGGGGAAGCCCGACTCTGGAAACACCATATATTTT.